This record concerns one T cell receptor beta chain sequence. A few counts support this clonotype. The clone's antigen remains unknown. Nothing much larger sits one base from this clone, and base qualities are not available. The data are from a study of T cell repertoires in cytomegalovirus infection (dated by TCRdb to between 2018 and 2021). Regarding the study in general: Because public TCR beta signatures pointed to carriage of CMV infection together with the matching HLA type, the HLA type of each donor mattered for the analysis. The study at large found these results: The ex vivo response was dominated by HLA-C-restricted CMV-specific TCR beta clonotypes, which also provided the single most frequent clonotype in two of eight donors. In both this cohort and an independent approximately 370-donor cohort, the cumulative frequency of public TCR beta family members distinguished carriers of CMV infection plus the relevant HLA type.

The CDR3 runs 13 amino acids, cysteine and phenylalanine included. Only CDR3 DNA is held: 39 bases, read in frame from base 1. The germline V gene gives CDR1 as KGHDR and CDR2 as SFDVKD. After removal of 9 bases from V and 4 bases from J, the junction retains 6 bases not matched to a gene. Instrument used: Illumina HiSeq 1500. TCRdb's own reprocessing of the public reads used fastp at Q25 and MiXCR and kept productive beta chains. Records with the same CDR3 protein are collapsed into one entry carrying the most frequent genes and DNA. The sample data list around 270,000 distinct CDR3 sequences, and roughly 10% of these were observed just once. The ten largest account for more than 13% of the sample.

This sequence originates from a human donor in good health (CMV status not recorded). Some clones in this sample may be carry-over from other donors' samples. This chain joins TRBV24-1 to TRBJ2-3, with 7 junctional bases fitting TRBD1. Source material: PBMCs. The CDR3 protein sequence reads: CATGTAAADTQYF. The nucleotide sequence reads TGTGCCACCGGGACAGCAGCCGCAGATACGCAGTATTTT.